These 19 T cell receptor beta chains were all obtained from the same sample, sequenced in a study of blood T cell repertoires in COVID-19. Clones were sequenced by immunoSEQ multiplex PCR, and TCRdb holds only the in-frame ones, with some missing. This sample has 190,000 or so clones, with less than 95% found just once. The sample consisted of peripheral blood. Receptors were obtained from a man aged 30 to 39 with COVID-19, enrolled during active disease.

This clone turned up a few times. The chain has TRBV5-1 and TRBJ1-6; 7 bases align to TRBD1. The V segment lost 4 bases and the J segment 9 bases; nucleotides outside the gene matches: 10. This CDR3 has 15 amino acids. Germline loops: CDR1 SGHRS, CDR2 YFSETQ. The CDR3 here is CASSPGDRVSSPLHF. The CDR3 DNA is TGCGCCAGCAGCCCCGGAGACAGGGTCTCTTCACCCCTCCACTTT.

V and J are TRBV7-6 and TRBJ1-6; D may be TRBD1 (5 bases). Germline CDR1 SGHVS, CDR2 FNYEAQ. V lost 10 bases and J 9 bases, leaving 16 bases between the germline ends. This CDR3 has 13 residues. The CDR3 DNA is TGTGCCACCAAGGTAGGGGCCGCTTCACCCCTCCACTTT. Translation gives CATKVGAASPLHF.

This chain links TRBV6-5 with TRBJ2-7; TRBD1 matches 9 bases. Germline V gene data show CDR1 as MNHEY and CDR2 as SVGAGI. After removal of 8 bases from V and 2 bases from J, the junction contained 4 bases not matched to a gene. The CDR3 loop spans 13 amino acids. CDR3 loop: CASGGTGTYEQYF. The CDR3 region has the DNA TGTGCCAGCGGGGGGACAGGGACCTACGAGCAGTACTTC.

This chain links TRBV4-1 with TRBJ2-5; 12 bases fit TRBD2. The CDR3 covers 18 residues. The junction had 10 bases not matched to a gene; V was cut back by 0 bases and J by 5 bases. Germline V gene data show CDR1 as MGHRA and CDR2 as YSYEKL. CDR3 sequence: CASSQEPPASGGAETQYF. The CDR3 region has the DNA TGCGCCAGCAGCCAAGAACCCCCAGCTAGCGGGGGGGCGGAGACCCAGTACTTC.

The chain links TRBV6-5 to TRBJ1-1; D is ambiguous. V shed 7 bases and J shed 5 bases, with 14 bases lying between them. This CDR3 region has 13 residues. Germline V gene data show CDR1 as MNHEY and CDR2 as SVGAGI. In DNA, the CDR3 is TGTGCCAGCACCCGCGGGGTAGGGACTGAAGCTTTCTTT. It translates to CASTRGVGTEAFF.

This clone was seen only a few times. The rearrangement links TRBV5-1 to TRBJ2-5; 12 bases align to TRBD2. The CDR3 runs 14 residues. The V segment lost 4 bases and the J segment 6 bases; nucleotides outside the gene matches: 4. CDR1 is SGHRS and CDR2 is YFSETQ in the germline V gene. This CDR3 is CASSGGTSGQTQYF. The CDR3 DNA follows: TGCGCCAGCAGCGGAGGGACTAGCGGGCAGACCCAGTACTTC.

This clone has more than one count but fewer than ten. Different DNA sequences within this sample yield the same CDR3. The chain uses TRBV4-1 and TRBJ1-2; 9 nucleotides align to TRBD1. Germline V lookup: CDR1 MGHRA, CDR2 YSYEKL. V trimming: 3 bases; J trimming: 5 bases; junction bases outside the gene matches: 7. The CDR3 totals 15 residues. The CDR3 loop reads CASSQEGQGGYGYTF. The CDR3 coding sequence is TGCGCCAGCAGCCAGGAGGGACAGGGTGGTTATGGCTACACCTTC.

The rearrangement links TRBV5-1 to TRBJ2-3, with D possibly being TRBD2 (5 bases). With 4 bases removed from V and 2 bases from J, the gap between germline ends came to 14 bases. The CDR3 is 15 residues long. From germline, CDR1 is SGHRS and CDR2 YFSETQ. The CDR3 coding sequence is TGCGCCAGCAGCCCAGGACTTAGCCCCACAGATACGCAGTATTTT. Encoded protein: CASSPGLSPTDTQYF.

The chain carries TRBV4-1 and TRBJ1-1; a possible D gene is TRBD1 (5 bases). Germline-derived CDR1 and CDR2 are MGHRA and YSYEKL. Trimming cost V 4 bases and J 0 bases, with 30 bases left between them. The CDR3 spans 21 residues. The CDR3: CASSPIIVSVGQGIMNTEAFF. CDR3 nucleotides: TGCGCCAGCAGCCCGATCATAGTTTCGGTTGGTCAGGGAATCATGAACACTGAAGCTTTCTTT.

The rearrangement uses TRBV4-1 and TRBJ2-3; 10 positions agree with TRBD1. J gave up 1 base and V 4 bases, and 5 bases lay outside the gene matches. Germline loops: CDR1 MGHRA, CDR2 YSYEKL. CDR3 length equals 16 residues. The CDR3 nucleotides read TGCGCCAGCAGCCGTGGGACAGGGGTGGGCACAGATACGCAGTATTTT. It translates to CASSRGTGVGTDTQYF.

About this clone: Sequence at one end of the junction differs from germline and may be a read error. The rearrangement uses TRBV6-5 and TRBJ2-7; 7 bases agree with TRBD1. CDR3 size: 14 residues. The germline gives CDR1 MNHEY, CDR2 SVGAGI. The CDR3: CASSQNPGQDSLDF. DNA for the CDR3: TGTGCCAGCAGCCAAAACCCAGGACAGGACTCTTTGGACTTC.

The CDR3 sequence is CASSLAGISPLHF. The CDR3 DNA reads as TGTGCCAGCAGTTTGGCAGGGATCTCACCCCTCCACTTT. V and J are TRBV12-3 or TRBV12-4 and TRBJ1-6, with a weak D call TRBD1 (5 bases). This CDR3 region has 13 residues. The ends were cut back, 3 bases at V and 10 bases at J, with 10 bases in the middle.

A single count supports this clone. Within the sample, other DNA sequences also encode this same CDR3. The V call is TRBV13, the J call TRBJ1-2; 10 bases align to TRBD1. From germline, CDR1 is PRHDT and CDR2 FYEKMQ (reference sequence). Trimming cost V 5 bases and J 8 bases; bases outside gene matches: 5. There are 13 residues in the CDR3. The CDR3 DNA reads TGTGCCAGCAGCCGACAGGGGGCAGGAGGCTACACCTTC. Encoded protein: CASSRQGAGGYTF.

The CDR3 sequence is CASSPFTGLNQPQHF. Written as DNA, the CDR3 is TGCGCCAGCAGTCCTTTTACAGGGCTCAATCAGCCCCAGCATTTT. The chain recombines TRBV4-1 with TRBJ1-5; a possible D gene is TRBD1 (6 bases). V was cut by 6 bases and J by 3 bases, with 15 bases left in between. CDR3 length: 15 residues. From germline, CDR1 is MGHRA and CDR2 YSYEKL.

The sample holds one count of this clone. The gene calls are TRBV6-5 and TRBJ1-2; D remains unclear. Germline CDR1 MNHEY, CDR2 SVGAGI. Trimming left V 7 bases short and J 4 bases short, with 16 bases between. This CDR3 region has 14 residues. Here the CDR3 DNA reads TGTGCCAGCATCCCCCGTGCGCATGGCTATGGCTACACCTTC. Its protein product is CASIPRAHGYGYTF.

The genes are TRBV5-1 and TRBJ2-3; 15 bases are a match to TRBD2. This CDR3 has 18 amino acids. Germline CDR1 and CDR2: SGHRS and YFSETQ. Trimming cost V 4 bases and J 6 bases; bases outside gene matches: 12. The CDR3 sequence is CASSQGTGLAGGQDTQYF. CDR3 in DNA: TGCGCCAGCAGCCAGGGTACGGGACTAGCGGGGGGCCAGGATACGCAGTATTTT.

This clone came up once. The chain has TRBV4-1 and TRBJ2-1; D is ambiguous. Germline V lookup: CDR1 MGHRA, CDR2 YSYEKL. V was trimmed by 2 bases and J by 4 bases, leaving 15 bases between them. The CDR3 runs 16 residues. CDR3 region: CASSQPTRKIYNEQFF. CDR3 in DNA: TGCGCCAGCAGCCAACCGACACGAAAAATTTACAATGAGCAGTTCTTC.

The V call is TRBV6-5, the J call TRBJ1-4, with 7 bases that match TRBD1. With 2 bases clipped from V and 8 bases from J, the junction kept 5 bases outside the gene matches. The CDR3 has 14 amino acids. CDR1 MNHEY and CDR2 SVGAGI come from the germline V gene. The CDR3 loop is CASSYDRVSEKLFF. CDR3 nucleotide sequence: TGTGCCAGCAGTTACGACAGGGTCAGCGAAAAACTGTTTTTT.

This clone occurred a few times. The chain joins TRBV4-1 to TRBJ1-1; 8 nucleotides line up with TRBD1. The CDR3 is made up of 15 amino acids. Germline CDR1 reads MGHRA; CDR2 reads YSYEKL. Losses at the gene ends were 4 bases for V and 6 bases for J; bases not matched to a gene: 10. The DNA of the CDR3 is TGCGCCAGCAGCCCAGTGGACAGGGATTCCCCTGAAGCTTTCTTT. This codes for CASSPVDRDSPEAFF.